Given below is one T cell receptor (beta chain) in context. As yet, its antigen is unknown. Compared with germline, one end of the junction differs, possibly owing to a read error. It was with 60 Vbeta and 13 Jbeta primers that the PCR ran. Here immunoSEQ multiplex PCR was the method, and the copy in TCRdb shows in-frame clones only, minus some. Counted here are 100,000 to 150,000 clones, 66% occurring once; the ten biggest clones make up more than 1.5%. The CDR3 consists of 15 residues. Germline CDR1 is MNHEY and CDR2 is SMNVEV (reference sequence). This entry is derived from a study of cytomegalovirus exposure and HLA in healthy donors. Study context: Tens of millions of unique TCRs, all from HLA-typed donors, were included in an early release of the data.

Findings of the study overall: Overall, some 160 TCR beta chains were annotated as cytomegalovirus-associated. A later analysis found TCR association rates differed by HLA locus, highest for DRB1 and lowest for HLA-C. Analysis performed later found around 15,000 TCR beta sequences associated with HLA alleles at 0.05 false discovery rate.

Sequenced: PBMCs. The receptor's source is a man aged 18-30 years in good health and CMV-seronegative. The chain recombines TRBV27 with TRBJ2-5; 7 nucleotides match TRBD2. CDR3 loop: CTSSLVWTRKETQYF. In nucleotides, the CDR3 is TGTACCAGCAGTTTAGTATGGACTAGAAAGGAGACCCAGTACTTC.